The clone carrying this TCR beta chain appeared a few times. Sequenced by immunoSEQ multiplex PCR; TCRdb stores in-frame clones only, minus some. The sample shows 150,000 to 200,000 clones, around 91% of them seen only once. Cohort assignment relied on participant-reported clinical history. CDR3 length: 16 amino acids. Per the germline V gene, CDR1 is SGHVS and CDR2 is FQNEAQ. V was pared by 1 base and J by 5 bases, with 11 bases of the junction left unmatched. These data belong to a study of blood T cell repertoires in COVID-19. Overall study: Sources were T cells, B-cell-depleted T cells, or PBMCs; the material itself was cDNA or gDNA.

The clonotype was recovered from a woman aged 18-29 years who had recovered from COVID-19. The chain joins TRBV7-8 to TRBJ2-7, with 7 bases identical to TRBD1. The material sequenced was PBMCs or T cells enriched from blood (not recorded which). The CDR3 region has the DNA TGTGCCAGCAGCTTAGATGCGGGCCCCACAGGGGACGAGCAGTACTTC. Translation: CASSLDAGPTGDEQYF.